This TCR beta chain was captured in a study of shared clonotypes between healthy human individuals. The junction had 4 bases not matched to a gene; V was cut back by 4 bases and J by 4 bases. Germline V CDR1 and CDR2: SGHRS, YFSETQ. The CDR3 spans 14 residues. Per the original methods: ImmunoSEQ supplied junction-only sequences lacking quality scores, so filtering was different. Generated by immunoSEQ multiplex PCR, the TCRdb table keeps only in-frame clones and is missing some. Clone size and the V and J calls come from that table; the DNA yielded D and trimming. Of around 1.9 million clones in the sample, 80% to 95% were seen once. The naive CD8 fraction comprised CD45RO-negative cells positively selected for CCR7 and excluded terminally differentiated effector memory CD45RA+ cells. Those who donated, Caucasian adults without exception, all lived in Nashville, Tennessee.

Specimen: naive CD8+ T cells from PBMCs. The sequence was obtained from a man between 18 and 29 years old in good health. Some clones in this sample may be carry-over from other donors' samples. V is TRBV5-1 and J is TRBJ2-3; TRBD1 agrees at 9 bases. The CDR3 is CASSGDRVADTQYF. The CDR3 DNA reads TGCGCCAGCAGCGGGGACAGGGTCGCAGATACGCAGTATTTT.